This T cell receptor (beta chain) is drawn from a study of beta chain features in type 1 diabetes. Study at large: Across the samples, about 100 million sorted cells were examined in total. General study findings and limits: The study found moderately but significantly shorter TCRB CDR3s in all four CD4+ subsets of Type 1 diabetes patients. Healthy donors had naive, central memory and Treg TCRB repertoires that appeared less similar than those seen among patients.

Trimming removed 1 base at V and 15 bases at J, with 27 bases between. The CDR3 totals 17 residues. Looked up from germline, CDR1 is SGHVS and CDR2 is FNYEAQ. As regards this clone: Antigen: not known.

Expressed TCRB transcripts were sequenced because the isolated RNA had all been reverse transcribed beforehand. Method: immunoSEQ multiplex PCR; TCRdb's copy keeps in-frame clones and lacks some. The sample carries around 250,000 clones, 11% to 15% recorded once. The genes are TRBV7-6 and TRBJ2-2; a weak D match, TRBD1 (6 bases). The clonotype originates from a man aged 25-40 years with type 1 diabetes. Sequencing was done on a sample of naive CD4+ T cells from blood. The CDR3 sequence: CASSLDAGATPPGMVFF. CDR3 coding DNA: TGTGCCAGCAGCTTAGATGCAGGGGCTACCCCACCGGGGATGGTGTTTTTT.